Below, 21 T cell receptor beta chains from the same sample are listed, as sequenced in a study of blood T cell repertoires in COVID-19. Assay used: immunoSEQ multiplex PCR; TCRdb lists only in-frame clones, some missing. The sample holds approximately 280,000 clones, 80% to 90% seen once. Sequenced input: peripheral blood. All receptors come from a woman between 65 and 79 years old with acute or convalescent COVID-19.

V gene TRBV4-1 combines with J gene TRBJ2-7; 7 bases are a match to TRBD1. Germline V gene lookup returns CDR1 MGHRA and CDR2 YSYEKL. The CDR3 is 15 residues long. V gave up 4 bases and J gave up 3 bases; unmatched junction bases: 9. Written as DNA, the CDR3 is TGCGCCAGCAGCCCGACACAGGGGCTGAACTACGAGCAGTACTTC. Protein: CASSPTQGLNYEQYF.

The gene calls are TRBV7-9 and TRBJ1-4, with 10 bases lining up with TRBD1. Germline V CDR1 and CDR2: SEHNR, FQNEAQ (reference sequence). V trimming: 1 base; J trimming: 4 bases; junction bases outside the gene matches: 0. The CDR3 extends over 15 amino acids. The chain's CDR3 is CASSLGDRGNEKLFF. The DNA of the CDR3 is TGTGCCAGCAGCTTAGGGGACAGGGGTAATGAAAAACTGTTTTTT.

The chain employs TRBV27 and TRBJ2-2, with TRBD1 matching 9 bases. V lost 6 bases and J lost 4; bases outside the gene matches: 12. Germline V gene data show CDR1 as MNHEY and CDR2 as SMNVEV (reference sequence). CDR3 length: 17 amino acids. In DNA form, the CDR3 reads TGTGCCAGCAGGACGGACAGGGGCGTCGGAGGCACCGGGGAGCTGTTTTTT. Its translation is CASRTDRGVGGTGELFF.

This clone was seen only once. The chain combines TRBV10-3 with TRBJ2-1, with 11 bases matching TRBD2. Germline V gene lookup returns CDR1 ENHRY and CDR2 SYGVKD. J lost 4 bases, V lost 4 bases, and 3 bases had no gene match. The CDR3 extends over 15 amino acids. The CDR3 bases are TGTGCCATCAGTGCTTCTAGCGGGGGGTACAATGAGCAGTTCTTC. Amino acid sequence: CAISASSGGYNEQFF.

The rearrangement joins TRBV11-2 to TRBJ2-5, with D possibly TRBD2 on 6 matching bases. Trimming removed 2 bases from V and 2 bases from J, with 12 bases in between. The CDR3 length is 15 residues. CDR1 is SGHAT, CDR2 FQNNGV, per germline. The CDR3 DNA reads as TGTGCCAGCAGCTTATACGGCGGGGTTCAAGAGACCCAGTACTTC. Translation: CASSLYGGVQETQYF.

The chain uses TRBV25-1 and TRBJ1-2; the D gene is possibly TRBD1 (5 bases). The CDR3 has 13 residues. Germline CDR1 and CDR2: MGHDK and SYGVNS. V dropped 5 bases and J dropped 4 bases, with 11 bases sitting between them. Here the CDR3 DNA reads TGTGCCAGCAGTCCCGGGGGAGGCTATGGCTACACCTTC. Encoded protein: CASSPGGGYGYTF.

The V gene is TRBV27, the J gene TRBJ1-1; D possibly corresponds to TRBD1 (5 bases). Trimming left V 4 bases short and J 1 base short, with 7 bases between. The CDR3 is 13 amino acids. Germline CDR1 MNHEY, CDR2 SMNVEV (reference sequence). The CDR3 DNA follows: TGTGCCAGCAGTTCACAGGCGAACACTGAAGCTTTCTTT. Its translation is CASSSQANTEAFF.

The chain employs TRBV18 and TRBJ1-4, with 9 bases aligning to TRBD1. Germline V CDR1 and CDR2: KGHSH, LQKENI. The CDR3 extends over 15 amino acids. After removal of 3 bases from V and 8 bases from J, the junction contained 7 bases not matched to a gene. In DNA, the CDR3 is TGTGCCAGCTCACCGAACTCGGGACAGGGCGAAAAACTGTTTTTT. The encoded protein is CASSPNSGQGEKLFF.

This chain uses TRBV18 with TRBJ1-3; D remains unclear. Germline V CDR1 and CDR2: KGHSH, LQKENI. V lost 3 bases, J lost 3 bases, and 12 bases lay in between. The CDR3 totals 15 residues. The CDR3 reads CASSPISGSGNTIYF. As DNA, the CDR3 is TGTGCCAGCTCACCGATTTCGGGGAGTGGAAACACCATATATTTT.

This chain joins TRBV6-4 and TRBJ1-1; the D is unclear. The CDR3 sequence is 13 residues long. Germline assignment: CDR1 MRHNA and CDR2 SNTAGT. The V and J ends lost 3 bases and 6 bases respectively, with 11 bases between them. The CDR3: CASSEVPSSEAFF. CDR3 nucleotide sequence: TGTGCCAGCAGTGAGGTACCGAGCTCTGAAGCTTTCTTT.

This rearrangement joins TRBV7-8 to TRBJ1-2; no clear D gene. V lost 5 bases to trimming and J lost 8 bases, with 18 bases between them. The germline CDR1 and CDR2 sequences are SGHVS and FQNEAQ. The CDR3 contains 14 residues. CDR3 sequence: CASSALGIGYGYTF. CDR3 in DNA: TGTGCCAGCAGCGCCCTAGGTATCGGGTACGGCTACACCTTC. The full variable domain, with the rest looked up from reference TRBV7-8 and TRBJ1-2, is GAGVSQSPRYKVAKRGQDVALRCDPISGHVSLFWYQQALGQGPEFLTYFQNEAQLDKSGLPSDRFFAERPEGSVSTLKIQRTQQEDSAVYLCASSALGIGYGYTFGSGTRLTVV.

This chain connects TRBV2 to TRBJ1-1, with D uncertain. Trimming took off 0 bases at V and 5 bases at J, with 10 bases between the two ends. The CDR3 has 14 amino acids. In germline, CDR1 is SNHLY, CDR2 FYNNEI. The CDR3 loop reads CASSEARGYTEAFF. The CDR3 nucleotides are TGTGCCAGCAGTGAAGCGCGAGGTTATACTGAAGCTTTCTTT.

This rearrangement joins TRBV19 to TRBJ1-1, with D perhaps TRBD1 (6 bases). Germline-derived CDR1 and CDR2 are LNHDA and SQIVND (reference sequence). Trimming removed 11 bases from V and 5 bases from J, with 27 bases in between. CDR3 length: 16 residues. The CDR3 region is CASGLRVGAGVTEAFF. The CDR3 DNA reads as TGTGCCTCTGGGCTTCGTGTGGGAGCAGGGGTTACTGAAGCTTTCTTT. The full variable domain, completed using reference TRBV19 and TRBJ1-1, is DGGITQSPKYLFRKEGQNVTLSCEQNLNHDAMYWYRQDPGQGLRLIYYSQIVNDFQKGDIAEGYSVSREKKESFPLTVTSAQKNPTAFYLCASGLRVGAGVTEAFFGQGTRLTVV.

This rearrangement joins TRBV2 to TRBJ2-7, with D perhaps matching TRBD1 (5 bases). The CDR3 covers 12 residues. V lost 6 bases and J lost 7, with 13 bases in between. From germline, CDR1 is SNHLY and CDR2 FYNNEI. The CDR3 here is CASRQDRGEQYF. The CDR3 DNA reads TGTGCCAGCAGACAGGACCGAGGTGAGCAGTACTTC.

This clone was seen a single time. CDR3 sequence: CASSLGATGYNEQFF. The CDR3 region has the DNA TGCGCCAGCAGCTTGGGGGCGACAGGGTACAATGAGCAGTTCTTC. The genes are TRBV5-1 and TRBJ2-1; TRBD1 matches 7 bases. The CDR3 contains 15 residues. With V trimmed by 0 bases and J by 4 bases, 4 bases remained unmatched. The germline CDR1 and CDR2 sequences are SGHRS and YFSETQ.

This clone has just a few counts. This sequence joins TRBV7-9 and TRBJ2-3; possibly TRBD2 for D (5 bases). Germline CDR1 is SEHNR and CDR2 is FQNEAQ (reference sequence). The CDR3 loop spans 13 amino acids. Deletions cut 3 bases from V and 4 bases from J, with 8 bases between. CDR3 in DNA: TGTGCCAGCAGCTTCCGAGGGCCAGATACGCAGTATTTT. Translation gives CASSFRGPDTQYF.

The V and J genes are TRBV7-2 and TRBJ2-7; TRBD2 aligns across 12 bases. This CDR3 has 16 residues. Germline CDR1 is SGHTA and CDR2 is FQGNSA. V shed 1 base, J shed 4 bases, and the junction held 5 bases outside the gene matches. The CDR3 region is CASSLVLAGGSYEQYF. CDR3 coding DNA: TGTGCCAGCAGCTTAGTACTAGCGGGGGGCTCGTACGAGCAGTACTTC.

The J gene is TRBJ1-2, the V gene TRBV30, with a possible D match to TRBD1 (5 bases). Trimming stripped 5 bases from V and 4 bases from J, with 8 bases between. This CDR3 is 11 amino acids long. Germline lookup yields CDR1 GTSNPN and CDR2 SVGIG (reference sequence). For the CDR3, the DNA is TGTGCCTGGGACAGATTCTATGGCTACACCTTC. It specifies CAWDRFYGYTF. Full variable domain (remainder filled in from reference TRBV30 and TRBJ1-2): SQTIHQWPATLVQPVGSPLSLECTVEGTSNPNLYWYRQAAGRGLQLLFYSVGIGQISSEVPQNLSASRPQDRQFILSSKKLLLSDSGFYLCAWDRFYGYTFGSGTRLTVV.

The table lists this clone with a count of one. J is TRBJ2-1 and V is TRBV5-8; no reliable D call. The CDR3 consists of 13 residues. Trimming cost V 6 bases and J 4 bases, with 11 bases left between them. CDR1 and CDR2 from the germline V gene are SGHTS and YDEGEE. DNA for the CDR3: TGTGCCAGCATGGGCTCGCTATACAATGAGCAGTTCTTC. Amino acids: CASMGSLYNEQFF.

This clone has only a few counts. This sequence joins TRBV5-1 and TRBJ2-7; 7 bases fit TRBD1. This CDR3 region has 13 residues. The V segment lost 2 bases and the J segment 7 bases; nucleotides outside the gene matches: 6. Germline CDR1 is SGHRS and CDR2 is YFSETQ. This CDR3 is CASSFTGAREQYF. The CDR3 DNA follows: TGCGCCAGCAGCTTCACAGGGGCTAGGGAGCAGTACTTC.

The chain links TRBV7-8 to TRBJ1-2, with TRBD1 matching 8 bases. After removal of 3 bases from V and 8 bases from J, the junction contained 5 bases not matched to a gene. CDR3 length: 13 residues. Germline V gives CDR1 SGHVS, CDR2 FQNEAQ. CDR3 region: CASSFRTGRGYTF. Here the CDR3 DNA reads TGTGCCAGCAGCTTCCGGACAGGGAGAGGCTACACCTTC. Filled out from reference TRBV7-8 and TRBJ1-2, the complete variable domain reads GAGVSQSPRYKVAKRGQDVALRCDPISGHVSLFWYQQALGQGPEFLTYFQNEAQLDKSGLPSDRFFAERPEGSVSTLKIQRTQQEDSAVYLCASSFRTGRGYTFGSGTRLTVV.